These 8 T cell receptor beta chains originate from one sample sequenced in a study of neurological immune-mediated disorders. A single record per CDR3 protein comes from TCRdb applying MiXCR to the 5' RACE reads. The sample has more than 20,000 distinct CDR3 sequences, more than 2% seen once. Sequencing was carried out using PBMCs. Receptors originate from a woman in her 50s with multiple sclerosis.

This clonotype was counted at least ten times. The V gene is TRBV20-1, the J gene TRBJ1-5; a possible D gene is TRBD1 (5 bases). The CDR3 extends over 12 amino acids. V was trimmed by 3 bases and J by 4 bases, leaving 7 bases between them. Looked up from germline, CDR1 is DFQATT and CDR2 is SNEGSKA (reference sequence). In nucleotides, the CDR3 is TGCAGTGCTAGCGAGGGGAATCAGCCCCAGCATTTT. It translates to CSASEGNQPQHF.

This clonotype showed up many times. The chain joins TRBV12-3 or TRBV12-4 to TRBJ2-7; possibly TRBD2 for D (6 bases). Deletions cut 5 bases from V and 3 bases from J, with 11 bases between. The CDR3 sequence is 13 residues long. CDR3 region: CASSMGLRYEQYF. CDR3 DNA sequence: TGTGCCAGCAGTATGGGACTCCGCTACGAGCAGTACTTC.

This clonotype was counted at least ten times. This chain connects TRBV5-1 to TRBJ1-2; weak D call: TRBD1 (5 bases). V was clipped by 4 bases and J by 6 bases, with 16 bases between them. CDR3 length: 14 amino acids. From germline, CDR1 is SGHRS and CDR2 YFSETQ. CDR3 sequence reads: CASSPSLGGNGYTF. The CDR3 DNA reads TGCGCCAGCAGCCCATCCCTGGGGGGGAATGGCTACACCTTC.

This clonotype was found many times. CDR3: CASSLETGQNTEAFF. The DNA for the CDR3 is TGTGCCAGCAGCTTAGAGACAGGGCAGAACACTGAAGCTTTCTTT. The V and J genes are TRBV7-9 and TRBJ1-1; 7 nucleotides match TRBD1. Trimming removed 1 base from V and 1 base from J; junction bases left unmatched: 3. Germline loops: CDR1 SEHNR, CDR2 FQNEAQ (reference sequence). This CDR3 is built from 15 residues.

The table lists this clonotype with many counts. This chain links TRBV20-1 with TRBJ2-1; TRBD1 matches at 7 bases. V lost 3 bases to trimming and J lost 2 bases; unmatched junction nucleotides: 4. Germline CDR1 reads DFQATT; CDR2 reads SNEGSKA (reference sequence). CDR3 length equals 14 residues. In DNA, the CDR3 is TGCAGTGCTAGGGGTCAGGGGGCCTACAATGAGCAGTTCTTC. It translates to CSARGQGAYNEQFF.

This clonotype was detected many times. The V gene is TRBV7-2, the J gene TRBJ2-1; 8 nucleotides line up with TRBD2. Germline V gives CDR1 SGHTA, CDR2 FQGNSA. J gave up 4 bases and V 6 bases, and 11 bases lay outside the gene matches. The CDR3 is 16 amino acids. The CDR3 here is CASSQVAGLVYNEQFF. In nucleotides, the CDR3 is TGTGCCAGCAGTCAAGTAGCGGGACTCGTGTACAATGAGCAGTTCTTC. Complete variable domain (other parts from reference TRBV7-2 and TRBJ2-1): GAGVSQSPSNKVTEKGKDVELRCDPISGHTALYWYRQSLGQGLEFLIYFQGNSAPDKSGLPSDRFSAERTGGSVSTLTIQRTQQEDSAVYLCASSQVAGLVYNEQFFGPGTRLTVL.

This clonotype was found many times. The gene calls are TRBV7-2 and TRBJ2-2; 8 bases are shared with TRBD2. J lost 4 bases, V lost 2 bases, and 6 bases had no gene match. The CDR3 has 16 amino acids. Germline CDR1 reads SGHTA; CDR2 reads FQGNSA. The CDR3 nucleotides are TGTGCCAGCAGCTTAACGGGAGGGCCTGCCACCGGGGAGCTGTTTTTT. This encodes CASSLTGGPATGELFF.

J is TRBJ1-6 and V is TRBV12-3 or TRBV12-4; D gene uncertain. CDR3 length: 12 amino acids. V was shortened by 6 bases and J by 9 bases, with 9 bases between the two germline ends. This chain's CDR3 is CASSLGSSPLHF. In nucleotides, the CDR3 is TGTGCCAGCAGCCTTGGGAGTTCACCCCTCCACTTT.